This paragraph covers one TCR beta chain sequence. The record originates from a study of control samples from healthy donors and cancer patients. Measured with immunoSEQ multiplex PCR; TCRdb has only the in-frame clones, and not every one. The top ten clones hold about 24% of a sample with 40,000 to 50,000 clones, about 94% of them seen once. The germline gives CDR1 SNHLY, CDR2 FYNNEI. Germline trimming cut 5 bases from V and 5 bases from J; bases unmatched to any gene: 5. The CDR3 totals 14 residues. This rearrangement joins TRBV2 to TRBJ2-2; 7 bases are a match to TRBD2. This TCR was sampled from a man in his sixties in good health. Sequencing was done on a sample of blood. In nucleotides, the CDR3 is TGTGCCAGCAGTAGACTAGCTGGTACCGGGGAGCTGTTTTTT. Translation: CASSRLAGTGELFF.